The present entry profiles one TCR beta chain with its context. The treatment: around 19 received Ad26.COV2.S at low or high dose, single or two shots; several received placebo; per-sample allocation not given. Samples were taken on day 63 after the first vaccine or placebo injection. The data stem from a study of Ad26.COV2.S vaccination and SARS-CoV-2 variants. Study background: Once or twice, 56 days apart, Ad26.COV2.S was delivered intramuscularly.

Germline V lookup: CDR1 SGHDN, CDR2 FVKESK. The V and J ends lost 4 bases and 4 bases respectively, with 8 bases between them. CDR3 length equals 12 residues. Method: immunoSEQ multiplex PCR; TCRdb's copy keeps in-frame clones and lacks some. The sample includes roughly 320,000 clones, over 80% of them seen just once. The V call is TRBV14, the J call TRBJ2-7, with D hard to call. Source: peripheral blood, taken in a trial of Ad26.COV2.S vaccine versus placebo. The source of this sequence is a person aged 18-65 years who received the Ad26.COV2.S COVID-19 vaccine or a placebo. The CDR3 coding sequence is TGTGCCAGCAGCCCCACGTCTTACGAGCAGTACTTC. Encoded protein: CASSPTSYEQYF.